What follows describes a single T cell receptor (beta chain). Antigen: not known. Isolation yielded PBMCs, at least 7 million per sample, in every case. With each sample, at least 5.5 micrograms of total RNA were extracted. Using a J-beta primer mix together with a sample-barcoded 5' primer, a second PCR was run for roughly 7 to 11 cycles. TCRdb re-derived calls from the 5' RACE reads in MiXCR, one entry per CDR3 protein. The table records hundreds of thousands of distinct CDR3 sequences, about 53% of them present only once. These data originate in a study of blood T cells in healthy people across ages. For the study at large: About one barcoded beta molecule was captured per two T cells (by template switching). Notes on the study in general: Age showed a roughly linear inverse relationship with TCR beta diversity per million T cells.

The CDR3 length is 17 residues. V shed 0 bases and J 13 bases; nucleotides not matched to a gene: 18. The V gene's germline CDR1 is LGHDT and CDR2 YNNKEL (reference sequence). This clonotype was obtained from a man aged 60 to 69 in good health. This chain uses TRBV3-1 with TRBJ2-4; 7 bases are a match to TRBD1. The sample was blood. CDR3 loop: CASSQDRQGQRHNEQYF. CDR3 nucleotides: TGTGCCAGCAGCCAAGATCGACAGGGACAGCGGCACAATGAGCAGTACTTC.